This TCR beta chain was recorded in a study of T-cell memory formation after mild COVID-19. Overall study: There were largely donor-specific TCR clusters.

In this sample, this clonotype turned up a few times. Its antigen remains unknown. With constant-segment primers, 5'RACE yielded cDNA libraries of TCR alpha and TCR beta that carried sample barcodes and UMIs. TCRdb called the 5' RACE reads again in MiXCR, with one record for every CDR3 protein. The table includes 270,000 or so distinct CDR3 sequences, over 15% detected once. This CDR3 spans 15 amino acids. CDR1 is SGDLS and CDR2 is YYNGEE in the germline V gene. Between the trimmed V and J ends, which lost 0 bases and 0 bases, there was a span of 4 bases. Study-wide points: CD4+ contracting clones lay mainly in CM and EM, CD8+ ones in EMRA.

Sequenced sample: PBMCs or a T cell subset sorted from them (not recorded which). This TCR was sampled from a man in his late teens or twenties who had mild COVID-19 (a few samples of this study predate the infection). Cell type and time point are not known. The chain combines TRBV9 with TRBJ1-6; D unresolved. CDR3 region: CASSVGSSYNSPLHF. Here the CDR3 DNA reads TGTGCCAGCAGCGTAGGCAGCTCCTATAATTCACCCCTCCACTTT.